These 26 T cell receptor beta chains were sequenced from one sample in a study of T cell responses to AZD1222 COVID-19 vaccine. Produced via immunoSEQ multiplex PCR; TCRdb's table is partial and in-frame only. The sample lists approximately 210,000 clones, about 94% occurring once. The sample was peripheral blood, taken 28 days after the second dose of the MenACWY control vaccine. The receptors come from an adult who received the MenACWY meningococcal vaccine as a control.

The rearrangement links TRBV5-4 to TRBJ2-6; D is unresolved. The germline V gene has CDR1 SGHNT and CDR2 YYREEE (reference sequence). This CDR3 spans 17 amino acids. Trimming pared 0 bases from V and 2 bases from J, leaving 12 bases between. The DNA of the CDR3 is TGTGCCAGCAGCTTGGCGAGGACCGTTGCTGGGGCCAACGTCCTGACTTTC. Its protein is CASSLARTVAGANVLTF.

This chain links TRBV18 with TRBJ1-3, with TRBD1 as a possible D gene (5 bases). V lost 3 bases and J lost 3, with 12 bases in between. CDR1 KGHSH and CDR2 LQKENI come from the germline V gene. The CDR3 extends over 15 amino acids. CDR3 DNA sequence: TGTGCCAGCTCACCGCAAACACAGGATGGAAACACCATATATTTT. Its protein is CASSPQTQDGNTIYF.

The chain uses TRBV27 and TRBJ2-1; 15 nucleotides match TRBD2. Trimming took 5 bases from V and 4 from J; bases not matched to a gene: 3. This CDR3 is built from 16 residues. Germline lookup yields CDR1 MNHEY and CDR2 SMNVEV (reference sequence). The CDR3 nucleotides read TGTGCCAGCAGTCCCGGACTAGCGGGGGGGTACAATGAGCAGTTCTTC. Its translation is CASSPGLAGGYNEQFF.

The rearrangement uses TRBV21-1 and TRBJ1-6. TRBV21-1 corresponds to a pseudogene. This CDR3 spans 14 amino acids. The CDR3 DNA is TGTGCCAGCAGCAAACCCCGGGGGGCCTCACCCCTCCACTTT. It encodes CASSKPRGASPLHF.

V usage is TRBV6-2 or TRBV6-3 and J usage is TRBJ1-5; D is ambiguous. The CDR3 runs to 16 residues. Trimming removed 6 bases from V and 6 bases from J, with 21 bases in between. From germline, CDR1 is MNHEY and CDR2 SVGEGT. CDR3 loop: CASSRETHGEGQPQHF. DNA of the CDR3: TGTGCCAGCAGCCGAGAAACCCACGGGGAGGGTCAGCCCCAGCATTTT.

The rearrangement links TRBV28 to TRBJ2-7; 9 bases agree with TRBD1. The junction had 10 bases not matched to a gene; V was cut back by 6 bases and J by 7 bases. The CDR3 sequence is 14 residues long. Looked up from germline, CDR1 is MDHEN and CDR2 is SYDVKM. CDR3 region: CASSYWDRDVEQYF. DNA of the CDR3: TGTGCCAGCAGCTACTGGGACAGGGATGTAGAGCAGTACTTC.

The CDR3 DNA sequence: TGTGCCAGCAGTCCCCTTAGCGGGAGGCCGAGTACACCCCAAGAGACCCAGTACTTC. It encodes CASSPLSGRPSTPQETQYF. The genes are TRBV2 and TRBJ2-5; the match to TRBD2 covers 10 bases. The V gene's germline CDR1 is SNHLY and CDR2 FYNNEI. CDR3 size: 19 residues. J was trimmed by 1 base and V by 5 bases; bases with no gene match: 16.

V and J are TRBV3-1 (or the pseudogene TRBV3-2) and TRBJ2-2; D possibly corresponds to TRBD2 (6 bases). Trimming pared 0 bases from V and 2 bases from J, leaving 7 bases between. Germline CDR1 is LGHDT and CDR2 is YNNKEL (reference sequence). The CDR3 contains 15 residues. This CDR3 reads CASSQELANTGELFF. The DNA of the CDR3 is TGTGCCAGCAGCCAAGAACTAGCCAACACCGGGGAGCTGTTTTTT.

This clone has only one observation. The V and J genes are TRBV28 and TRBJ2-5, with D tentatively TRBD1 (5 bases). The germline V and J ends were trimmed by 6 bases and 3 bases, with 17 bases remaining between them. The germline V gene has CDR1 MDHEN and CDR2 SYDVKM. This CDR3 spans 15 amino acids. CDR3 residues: CASRPARQSKETQYF. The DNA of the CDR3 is TGTGCCAGCAGACCAGCGAGACAGAGTAAAGAGACCCAGTACTTC.

CDR3 region: CAWTRGGRGYTF. CDR3 coding DNA: TGTGCCTGGACGAGGGGAGGAAGGGGCTACACCTTC. The chain couples TRBV30 to TRBJ1-2, with D possibly TRBD1 on 5 matching bases. Deletions cut 4 bases from V and 8 bases from J, with 14 bases between. Germline V lookup: CDR1 GTSNPN, CDR2 SVGIG (reference sequence). The length of the CDR3 is 12 residues.

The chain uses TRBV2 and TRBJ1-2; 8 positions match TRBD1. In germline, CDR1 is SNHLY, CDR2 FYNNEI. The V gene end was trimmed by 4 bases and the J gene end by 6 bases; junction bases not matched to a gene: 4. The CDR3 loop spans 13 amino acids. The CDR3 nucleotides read TGTGCCAGCAGTGGACAGGGGATAGATGGCTACACCTTC. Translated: CASSGQGIDGYTF. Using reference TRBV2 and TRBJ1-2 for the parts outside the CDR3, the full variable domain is EPEVTQTPSHQVTQMGQEVILRCVPISNHLYFYWYRQILGQKVEFLVSFYNNEISEKSEIFDDQFSVERPDGSNFTLKIRSTKLEDSAMYFCASSGQGIDGYTFGSGTRLTVV.

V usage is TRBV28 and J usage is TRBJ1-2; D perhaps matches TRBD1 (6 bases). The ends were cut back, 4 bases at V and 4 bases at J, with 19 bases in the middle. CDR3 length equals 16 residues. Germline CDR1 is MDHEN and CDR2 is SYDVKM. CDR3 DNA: TGTGCCAGCAGTTCCCGGAGGCGGGGGCCGACCTATGGCTACACCTTC. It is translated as CASSSRRRGPTYGYTF.

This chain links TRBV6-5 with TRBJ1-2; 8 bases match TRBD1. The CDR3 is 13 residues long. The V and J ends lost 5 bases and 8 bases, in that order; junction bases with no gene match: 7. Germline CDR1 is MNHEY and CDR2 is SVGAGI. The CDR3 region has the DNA TGTGCCAGCAGTCCGACAGGGGCGGAGGGCTACACCTTC. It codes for CASSPTGAEGYTF.

CDR3 coding DNA: TGTGCCTGGAGTCGATCCGGGACAGGGTACAACAATCAGCCCCAGCATTTT. This encodes CAWSRSGTGYNNQPQHF. The rearrangement joins TRBV30 to TRBJ1-5; TRBD1 matches at 9 bases. The V segment lost 2 bases and the J segment 3 bases; nucleotides outside the gene matches: 11. The CDR3 spans 17 residues. Germline V gives CDR1 GTSNPN, CDR2 SVGIG (reference sequence).

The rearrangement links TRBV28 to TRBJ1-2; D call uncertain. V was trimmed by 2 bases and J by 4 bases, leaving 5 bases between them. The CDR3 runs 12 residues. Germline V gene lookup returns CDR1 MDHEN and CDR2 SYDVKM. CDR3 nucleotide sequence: TGTGCCAGCAGTTTAGGGGTCTATGGCTACACCTTC. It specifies CASSLGVYGYTF.

The CDR3 DNA is TGTGCCAGCAGTTACGGGGATCAGCCCCAGCATTTT. It yields the protein CASSYGDQPQHF. The chain couples TRBV6-5 to TRBJ1-5; D is unclear. Trimming removed 2 bases at V and 5 bases at J, with 4 bases between. The CDR3 spans 12 residues. The germline gives CDR1 MNHEY, CDR2 SVGAGI.

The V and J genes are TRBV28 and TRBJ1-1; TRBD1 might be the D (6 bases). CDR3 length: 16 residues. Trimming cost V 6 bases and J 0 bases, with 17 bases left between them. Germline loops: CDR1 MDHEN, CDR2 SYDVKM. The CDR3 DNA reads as TGTGCCAGCAGCCGCCATCCACAGGGCATGAACACTGAAGCTTTCTTT. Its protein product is CASSRHPQGMNTEAFF.

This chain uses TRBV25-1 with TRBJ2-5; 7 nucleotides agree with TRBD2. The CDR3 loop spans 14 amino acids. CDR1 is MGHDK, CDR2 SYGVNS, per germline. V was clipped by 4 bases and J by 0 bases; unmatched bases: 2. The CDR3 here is CASSASGYQETQYF. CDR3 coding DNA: TGTGCCAGCAGTGCTAGCGGCTACCAAGAGACCCAGTACTTC.

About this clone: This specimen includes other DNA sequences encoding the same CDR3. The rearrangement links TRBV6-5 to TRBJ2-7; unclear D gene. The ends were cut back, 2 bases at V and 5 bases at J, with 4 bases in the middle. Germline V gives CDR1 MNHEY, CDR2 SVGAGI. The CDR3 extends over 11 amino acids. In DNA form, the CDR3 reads TGTGCCAGCAGTTACGGCCACGAGCAGTACTTC. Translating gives CASSYGHEQYF.

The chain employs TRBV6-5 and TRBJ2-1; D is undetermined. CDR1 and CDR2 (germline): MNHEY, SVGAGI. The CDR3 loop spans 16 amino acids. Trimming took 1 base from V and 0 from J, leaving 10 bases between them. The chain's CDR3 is CASSYWGFGSYNEQFF. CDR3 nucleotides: TGTGCCAGCAGTTACTGGGGATTCGGCTCCTACAATGAGCAGTTCTTC.

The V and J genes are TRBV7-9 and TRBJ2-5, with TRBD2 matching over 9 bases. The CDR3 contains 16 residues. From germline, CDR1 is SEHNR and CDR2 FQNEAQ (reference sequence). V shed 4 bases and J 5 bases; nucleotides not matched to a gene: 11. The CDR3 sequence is CASSSRGASGTETQYF. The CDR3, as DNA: TGTGCCAGCAGCTCCCGGGGGGCTAGCGGGACGGAGACCCAGTACTTC. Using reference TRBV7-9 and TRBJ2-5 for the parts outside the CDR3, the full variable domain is DTGVSQNPRHKITKRGQNVTFRCDPISEHNRLYWYRQTLGQGPEFLTYFQNEAQLEKSRLLSDRFSAERPKGSFSTLEIQRTEQGDSAMYLCASSSRGASGTETQYFGPGTRLLVL.

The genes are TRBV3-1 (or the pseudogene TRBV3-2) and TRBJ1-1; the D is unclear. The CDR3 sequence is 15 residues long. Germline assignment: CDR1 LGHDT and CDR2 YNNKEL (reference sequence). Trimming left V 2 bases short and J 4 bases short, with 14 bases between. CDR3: CASSQSPAGGTEAFF. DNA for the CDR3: TGTGCCAGCAGCCAATCGCCCGCGGGTGGCACTGAAGCTTTCTTT.

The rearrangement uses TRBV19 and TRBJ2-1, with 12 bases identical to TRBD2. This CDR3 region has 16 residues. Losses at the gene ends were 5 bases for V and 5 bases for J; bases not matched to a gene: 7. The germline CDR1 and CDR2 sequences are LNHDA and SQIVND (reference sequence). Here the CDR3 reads CASSPPLAGGHNEQFF. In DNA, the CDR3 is TGTGCCAGTAGTCCCCCACTAGCGGGAGGCCACAATGAGCAGTTCTTC.

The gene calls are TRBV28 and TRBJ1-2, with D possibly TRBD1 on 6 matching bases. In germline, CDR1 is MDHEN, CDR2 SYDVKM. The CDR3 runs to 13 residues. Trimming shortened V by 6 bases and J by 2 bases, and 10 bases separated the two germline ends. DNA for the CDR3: TGTGCCAGCAGGCAAGGGGGAAACTATGGCTACACCTTC. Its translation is CASRQGGNYGYTF.

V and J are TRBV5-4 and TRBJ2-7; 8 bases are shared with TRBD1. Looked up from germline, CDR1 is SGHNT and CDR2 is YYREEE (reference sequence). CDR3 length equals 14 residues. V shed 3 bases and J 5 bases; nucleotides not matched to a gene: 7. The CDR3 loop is CASSSKDRDHEQYF. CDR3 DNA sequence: TGTGCCAGCAGCTCGAAGGACAGGGACCACGAGCAGTACTTC.

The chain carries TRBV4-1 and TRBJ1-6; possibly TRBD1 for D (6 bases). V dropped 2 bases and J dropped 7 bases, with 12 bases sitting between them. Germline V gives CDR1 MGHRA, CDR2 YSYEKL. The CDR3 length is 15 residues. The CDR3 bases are TGCGCCAGCAGCCAAACGGGGGCCGGGAATTCACCCCTCCACTTT. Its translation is CASSQTGAGNSPLHF.